This T cell receptor beta chain came from a study of CD8 T cells in ankylosing spondylitis. Study findings and constraints: Significant enrichment of disease-linked clones was reported in matched ankylosing spondylitis synovial fluid.

Regarding this clonotype: Antigen: not known.

V was trimmed by 2 bases and J by 0 bases, leaving 10 bases between them. CDR1 MGHDK and CDR2 SYGVNS come from the germline V gene. The CDR3 sequence is 15 residues long. As the method for making TCR beta libraries, quantitative 5'-RACE with molecular barcodes was used. TCRdb processed the 5' RACE reads anew with MiXCR; each CDR3 protein has one entry. The sample holds around 150,000 distinct CDR3 sequences, 15% to 20% seen once. The chain joins TRBV25-1 to TRBJ1-1; tentatively, D is TRBD1 (5 bases). Material: blood, either unsorted or a sorted T cell fraction (not recorded which). This TCR came from a male donor with ankylosing spondylitis or in good health (not recorded which). The CDR3 DNA is TGTGCCAGCAGTGAAAGGGGACGGATGAACACTGAAGCTTTCTTT. It codes for CASSERGRMNTEAFF.